Given below is one TCR beta chain in context. Germline lookup yields CDR1 MDHEN and CDR2 SYDVKM. Trimming pared 4 bases from V and 4 bases from J, leaving 29 bases between. The CDR3 is 21 residues long. These data originate in a study of blood T cell repertoires in COVID-19. Overall study context: Sample material is recorded as cDNA or gDNA derived from T cells, B-cell-depleted T cells, or PBMCs.

Enrolment of Seattle patients took place during active infection, and they were followed longitudinally. Methods used by the authors: How many nucleated cells were present was estimated from reference gene primer amplification. Produced via immunoSEQ multiplex PCR; TCRdb's table is partial and in-frame only. Clonal size and the V and J genes are those of that table, whereas D and trimming came from the DNA. Among roughly 200,000 clones listed, around 86% were seen once. Sequencing was done on a sample of peripheral blood. This TCR derives from a woman in her 50s with COVID-19, enrolled during active disease. V gene TRBV28 combines with J gene TRBJ1-6; a weak D match, TRBD1 (6 bases). The CDR3 nucleotides read TGTGCCAGCAGTTCCCTACTTGACAGGTTCAAAGGGGTCTCTTATAATTCACCCCTCCACTTT. It translates to CASSSLLDRFKGVSYNSPLHF.